A single sample is the source of the 9 T cell receptor beta chains below, sequenced in a study of T cell responses to AZD1222 COVID-19 vaccine. Libraries were prepared by immunoSEQ multiplex PCR; TCRdb keeps only in-frame clonotypes and omits some of them. The sample has about 100,000 clones; approximately 88% are singletons. Source: peripheral blood, taken on day 0 of AZD1222 vaccination. The receptor source for this set is an adult in good health.

The chain links TRBV2 to TRBJ1-6; D gene ambiguous. The CDR3 extends over 12 amino acids. CDR1 SNHLY and CDR2 FYNNEI come from the germline V gene. V lost 2 bases, J lost 9 bases, and 5 bases lay in between. This chain's CDR3 is CASSENISPLHF. The CDR3 coding sequence is TGTGCCAGCAGTGAAAACATTTCACCCCTCCACTTT.

Only a few counts were recorded for this clone. The genes are TRBV15 and TRBJ2-7, with 7 bases fitting TRBD1. CDR1 is LNHNV and CDR2 is YYDKDF in the germline V gene (reference sequence). With 6 bases clipped from V and 7 bases from J, the junction kept 12 bases outside the gene matches. The CDR3 runs to 14 residues. The CDR3 DNA is TGTGCCACCAGGGAGACAGGGAACTATCGGGAGCAGTACTTC. Amino acid sequence: CATRETGNYREQYF.

In its sample, this clone was seen once. CDR3 in DNA: TGTGCCAGCAGTCCTCTCAGGGAAAATCAGCCCCAGCATTTT. Translating gives CASSPLRENQPQHF. The chain recombines TRBV6-6 with TRBJ1-5; tentative D call: TRBD1 (5 bases). V lost 5 bases to trimming and J lost 4 bases, with 12 bases between them. The germline V gene has CDR1 MNHNY and CDR2 SVGAGI (reference sequence). This CDR3 region has 14 residues.

This rearrangement joins TRBV19 to TRBJ1-5; 9 positions agree with TRBD1. The germline V gene has CDR1 LNHDA and CDR2 SQIVND (reference sequence). Trimming removed 6 bases from V and 5 bases from J; junction bases left unmatched: 11. The length of the CDR3 is 16 residues. In DNA form, the CDR3 reads TGTGCCAGTAGGCCCCTAGGGACAGGGTATCATCAGCCCCAGCATTTT. It yields the protein CASRPLGTGYHQPQHF.

The CDR3 DNA sequence: TGTGCCAGCAGCCAAGAGGTCAACTCTTGGGGCTACACCTTC. Amino acids: CASSQEVNSWGYTF. J is TRBJ1-2 and V is TRBV14; D gene unclear. V dropped 0 bases and J dropped 8 bases, with 13 bases sitting between them. Germline V gives CDR1 SGHDN, CDR2 FVKESK. CDR3 length: 14 residues.

The chain uses TRBV7-9 and TRBJ2-5, with D perhaps matching TRBD1 or TRBD2 (6 bases each). The V gene lost 5 bases and the J gene lost 1 base, with 11 bases spanning the gap. This CDR3 is 14 amino acids long. CDR1 SEHNR and CDR2 FQNEAQ come from the germline V gene (reference sequence). CDR3 nucleotides: TGTGCCAGCAGCGGGGGGACAACCCAAGAGACCCAGTACTTC. It translates to CASSGGTTQETQYF.

This rearrangement joins TRBV5-1 to TRBJ1-4; 11 bases are a match to TRBD1. V shed 4 bases and J 8 bases; nucleotides not matched to a gene: 7. This CDR3 region has 15 residues. Germline lookup yields CDR1 SGHRS and CDR2 YFSETQ. The CDR3 DNA follows: TGCGCCAGCAGCATCCGGACAGGGGGCGGCGAAAAACTGTTTTTT. Protein product: CASSIRTGGGEKLFF.

This chain uses TRBV10-3 with TRBJ1-5; tentatively, D is TRBD1 (5 bases). Germline CDR1 is ENHRY and CDR2 is SYGVKD. Trimming pared 10 bases from V and 2 bases from J, leaving 12 bases between. The CDR3 extends over 13 amino acids. CDR3 sequence: CATGIGGNQPQHF. The DNA of the CDR3 is TGTGCCACGGGGATAGGGGGCAATCAGCCCCAGCATTTT.

V usage is TRBV9 and J usage is TRBJ1-2; D is ambiguous. Germline lookup yields CDR1 SGDLS and CDR2 YYNGEE. The CDR3 contains 14 residues. Trimming cost V 4 bases and J 3 bases, with 13 bases left between them. CDR3 sequence (DNA): TGTGCCAGCAGCCAGGAAGGCAGAGACTATGGCTACACCTTC. Encoded protein: CASSQEGRDYGYTF.